The sequence of this TCR beta chain was determined in a study of cytomegalovirus exposure and HLA in healthy donors. Study results and limitations: Evidence from a later analysis indicated that most CMV-associated TCR beta chains looked HLA-restricted. According to an earlier analysis, most TCR beta V segments yielded productive rearrangements about 87% or about 30% of the time. Presence/absence analyses assumed roughly uniform sequencing depth across donors, which may not hold.

Germline V gene lookup returns CDR1 SGHNT and CDR2 YENEEA. The CDR3 is 15 amino acids. The junction had 8 bases not matched to a gene; V was cut back by 5 bases and J by 4 bases. As regards this clone: Its antigen remains unidentified.

The PCR was carried out with 60 Vbeta primers and 13 Jbeta primers. The protocol was immunoSEQ multiplex PCR, while the TCRdb copy is restricted to in-frame clones and leaves out a portion. The sample includes about 92,000 clones, 77% of them seen just once. Though nominally healthy at sampling, donors likely had unrecorded immune exposures. V gene TRBV11-3 combines with J gene TRBJ2-5, with 9 positions matching TRBD1. This receptor was obtained from a man aged 50 to 59 in good health and CMV-seropositive. Sequencing was done on a sample of PBMCs. The CDR3 nucleotides are TGTGCCAGCAGCCCCGGGACAGGGTCCGTAGAGACCCAGTACTTC. Translated, it gives CASSPGTGSVETQYF.